This T cell receptor (beta chain) is drawn from a study of cytomegalovirus exposure and HLA in healthy donors. Turning to this clone: What it recognizes is unknown.

Whole-study results and caveats: The investigators catalogued 150 or so TCR beta chains as cytomegalovirus-associated. Relative to the approximately 680-donor mean, N-insertions were reportedly fewer in an Asian-associated ancestry cluster in a later analysis. Association of 16,951 TCR beta sequences with HLA alleles was found at 0.05 false discovery rate in a later analysis. TCR sequences were mostly rare, though some public TCRs occurred in many donors.

The CDR3 is made up of 13 amino acids. Germline CDR1 reads SQVTM; CDR2 reads ANQGSEA. Between the trimmed V and J ends, which lost 3 bases and 1 base, there was a span of 10 bases. The PCR employed 60 Vbeta primers together with 13 Jbeta primers. TCRdb's copy holds only in-frame clones and misses some; the assay was immunoSEQ multiplex PCR. Among 200,000 or so clones listed, about 80% were seen once. The gene calls are TRBV29-1 and TRBJ2-7, with TRBD2 as a possible D gene (7 bases). The clonotype originates from a man in his forties in good health and CMV-seronegative. The sample comprised PBMCs. CDR3 sequence: CSVEGGPSYEQYF. The CDR3 DNA is TGCAGCGTTGAGGGGGGGCCGTCCTACGAGCAGTACTTC.